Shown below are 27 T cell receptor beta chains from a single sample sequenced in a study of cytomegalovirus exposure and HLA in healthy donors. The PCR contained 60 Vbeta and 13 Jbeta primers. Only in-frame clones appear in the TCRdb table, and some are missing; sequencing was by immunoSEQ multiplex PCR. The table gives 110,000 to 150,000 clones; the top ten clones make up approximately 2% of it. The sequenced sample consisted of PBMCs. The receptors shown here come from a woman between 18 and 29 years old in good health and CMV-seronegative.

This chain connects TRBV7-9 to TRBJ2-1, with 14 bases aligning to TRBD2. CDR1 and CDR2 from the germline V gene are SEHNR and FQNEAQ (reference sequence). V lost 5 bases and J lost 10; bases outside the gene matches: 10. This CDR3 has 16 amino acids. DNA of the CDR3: TGTGCCAGCAGCGCCTCCGGGACTAGCGGGAGAGTGGAGCAGTTCTTC. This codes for CASSASGTSGRVEQFF.

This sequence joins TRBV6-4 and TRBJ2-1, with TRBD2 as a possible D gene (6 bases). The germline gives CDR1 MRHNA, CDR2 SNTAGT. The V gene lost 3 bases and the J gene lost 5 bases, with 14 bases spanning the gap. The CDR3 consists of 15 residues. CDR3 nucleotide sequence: TGTGCCAGCAGTGAGAATCCGGGAGAAGACAATGAGCAGTTCTTC. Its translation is CASSENPGEDNEQFF.

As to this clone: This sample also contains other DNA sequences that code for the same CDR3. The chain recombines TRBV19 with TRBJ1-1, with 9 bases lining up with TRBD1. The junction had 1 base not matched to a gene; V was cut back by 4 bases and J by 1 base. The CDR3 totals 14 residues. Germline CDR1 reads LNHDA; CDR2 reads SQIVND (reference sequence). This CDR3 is CASSTGQGNTEAFF. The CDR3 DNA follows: TGTGCCAGTAGTACGGGACAGGGGAACACTGAAGCTTTCTTT.

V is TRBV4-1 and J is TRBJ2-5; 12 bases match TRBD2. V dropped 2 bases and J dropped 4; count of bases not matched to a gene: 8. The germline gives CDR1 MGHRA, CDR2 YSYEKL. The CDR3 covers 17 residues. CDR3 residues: CASSQFTTSGRSETQYF. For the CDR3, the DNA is TGCGCCAGCAGCCAATTTACCACTAGCGGGAGGTCAGAGACCCAGTACTTC.

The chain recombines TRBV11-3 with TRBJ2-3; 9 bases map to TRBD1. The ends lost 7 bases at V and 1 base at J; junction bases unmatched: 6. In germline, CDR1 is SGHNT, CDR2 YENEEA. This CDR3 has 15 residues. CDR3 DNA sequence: TGTGCCAGCACCACAGGGGGCGCCGGCACAGATACGCAGTATTTT. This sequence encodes CASTTGGAGTDTQYF.

DNA for the CDR3: TGCGCCAGCAGCTGGGCGGGAGCCAAACATGAGCAGTTCTTC. Amino acids: CASSWAGAKHEQFF. This chain uses TRBV5-1 with TRBJ2-1; 7 bases are a match to TRBD2. J lost 8 bases, V lost 3 bases, and 8 bases had no gene match. Germline CDR1 and CDR2: SGHRS and YFSETQ. The CDR3 loop spans 14 amino acids.

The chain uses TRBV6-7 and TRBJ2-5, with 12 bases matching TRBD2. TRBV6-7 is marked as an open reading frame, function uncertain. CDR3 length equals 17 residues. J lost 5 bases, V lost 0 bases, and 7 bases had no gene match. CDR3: CASSYSMTSGRSETQYF. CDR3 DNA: TGTGCCAGCAGTTACTCCATGACTAGCGGGAGAAGTGAGACCCAGTACTTC.

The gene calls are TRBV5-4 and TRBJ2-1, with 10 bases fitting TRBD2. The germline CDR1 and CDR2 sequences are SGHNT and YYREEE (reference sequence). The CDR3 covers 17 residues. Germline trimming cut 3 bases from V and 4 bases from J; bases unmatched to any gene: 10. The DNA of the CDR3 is TGTGCCAGCAGCTGGGGCTGGGCAGCGGGAGGGTACAATGAGCAGTTCTTC. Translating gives CASSWGWAAGGYNEQFF. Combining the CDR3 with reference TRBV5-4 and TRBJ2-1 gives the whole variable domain ETGVTQSPTHLIKTRGQQVTLRCSSQSGHNTVSWYQQALGQGPQFIFQYYREEENGRGNFPPRFSGLQFPNYSSELNVNALELDDSALYLCASSWGWAAGGYNEQFFGPGTRLTVL.

The DNA for the CDR3 is TGTGCCAGCAGCTTATTGGCCACGGGTGAGCAGTTCTTC. It yields the protein CASSLLATGEQFF. The V call is TRBV7-3, the J call TRBJ2-1; D uncertain. Trimming removed 2 bases at V and 9 bases at J, with 11 bases between. This CDR3 is built from 13 residues. Germline loops: CDR1 SGHTA, CDR2 FQGTGA.

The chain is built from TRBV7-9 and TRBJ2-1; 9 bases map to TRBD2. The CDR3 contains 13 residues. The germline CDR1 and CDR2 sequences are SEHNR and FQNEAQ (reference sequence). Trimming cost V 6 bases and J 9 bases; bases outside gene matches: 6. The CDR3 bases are TGTGCCAGCAGTTTACCTAGCGGGATTGAGCAGTTCTTC. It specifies CASSLPSGIEQFF.

CDR3 amino acids: CASSEMAAGPNYGYTF. CDR3 coding DNA: TGTGCCAGCAGTGAAATGGCGGCAGGGCCCAACTATGGCTACACCTTC. This chain connects TRBV6-1 to TRBJ1-2, with a possible D match to TRBD1 (5 bases). CDR3 length equals 16 residues. CDR1 and CDR2 (germline): MNHNS, SASEGT. The germline V and J ends were trimmed by 2 bases and 2 bases, with 15 bases remaining between them.

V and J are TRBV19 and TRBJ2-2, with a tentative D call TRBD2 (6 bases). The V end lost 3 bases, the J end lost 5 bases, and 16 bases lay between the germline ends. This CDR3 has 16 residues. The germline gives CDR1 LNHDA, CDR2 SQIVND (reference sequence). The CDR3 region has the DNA TGTGCCAGTAGTATCCAGCACGGGGGTCGGACCGGGGAGCTGTTTTTT. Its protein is CASSIQHGGRTGELFF.

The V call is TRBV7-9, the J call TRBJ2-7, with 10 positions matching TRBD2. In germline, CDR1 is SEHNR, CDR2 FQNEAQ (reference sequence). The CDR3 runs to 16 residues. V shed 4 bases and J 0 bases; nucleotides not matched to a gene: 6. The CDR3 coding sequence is TGTGCCAGCAGCTCCCGGACTAGCGGCATCTCCTACGAGCAGTACTTC. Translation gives CASSSRTSGISYEQYF.

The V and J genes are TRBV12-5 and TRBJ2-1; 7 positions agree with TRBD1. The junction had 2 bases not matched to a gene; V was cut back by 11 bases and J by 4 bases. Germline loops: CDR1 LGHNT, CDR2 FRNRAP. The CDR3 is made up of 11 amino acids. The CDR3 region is CASQGYNEQFF. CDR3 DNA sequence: TGTGCTTCACAGGGGTACAATGAGCAGTTCTTC.

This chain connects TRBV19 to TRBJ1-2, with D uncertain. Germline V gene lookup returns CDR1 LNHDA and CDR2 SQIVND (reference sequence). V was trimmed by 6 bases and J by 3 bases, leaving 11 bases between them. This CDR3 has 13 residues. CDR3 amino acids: CASSHGRDYGYTF. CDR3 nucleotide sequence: TGTGCCAGTAGCCATGGGAGGGACTATGGCTACACCTTC. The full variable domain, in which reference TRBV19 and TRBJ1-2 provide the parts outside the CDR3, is DGGITQSPKYLFRKEGQNVTLSCEQNLNHDAMYWYRQDPGQGLRLIYYSQIVNDFQKGDIAEGYSVSREKKESFPLTVTSAQKNPTAFYLCASSHGRDYGYTFGSGTRLTVV.

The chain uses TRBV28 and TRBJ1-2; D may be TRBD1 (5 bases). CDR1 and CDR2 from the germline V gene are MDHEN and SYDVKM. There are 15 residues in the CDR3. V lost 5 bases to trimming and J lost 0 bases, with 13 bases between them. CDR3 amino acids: CASSTTVLANYGYTF. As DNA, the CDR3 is TGTGCCAGCAGTACGACAGTCCTAGCTAACTATGGCTACACCTTC.

The CDR3 nucleotides read TGTGCCAGTAGTATGTTGGGCGGGAGTCTCCACAATGAGCAGTTCTTC. Translated, it gives CASSMLGGSLHNEQFF. The chain recombines TRBV19 with TRBJ2-1; 7 bases are shared with TRBD2. Germline trimming cut 3 bases from V and 5 bases from J; bases unmatched to any gene: 10. CDR1 and CDR2 (germline): LNHDA, SQIVND (reference sequence). The CDR3 totals 16 residues.

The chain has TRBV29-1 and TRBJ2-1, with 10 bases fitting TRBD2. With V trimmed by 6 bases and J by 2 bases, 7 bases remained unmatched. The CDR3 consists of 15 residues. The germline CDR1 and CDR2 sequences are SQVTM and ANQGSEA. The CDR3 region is CSVGELAGTYNEQFF. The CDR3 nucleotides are TGCAGCGTGGGGGAACTAGCGGGAACCTACAATGAGCAGTTCTTC.

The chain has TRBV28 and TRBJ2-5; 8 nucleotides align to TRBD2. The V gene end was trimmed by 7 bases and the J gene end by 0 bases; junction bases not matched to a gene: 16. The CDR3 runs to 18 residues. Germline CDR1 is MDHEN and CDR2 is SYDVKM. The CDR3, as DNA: TGTGCCAGCATGTCCCCCCTCGGAGGCGGGGGGAACCAAGAGACCCAGTACTTC. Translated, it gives CASMSPLGGGGNQETQYF.

The DNA of the CDR3 is TGTGCCAGCAGCCCTCCCGGCGGGAGCGGCAATGAGCAGTTCTTC. It codes for CASSPPGGSGNEQFF. The chain recombines TRBV6-5 with TRBJ2-1, with 7 nucleotides matching TRBD2. Trimming took 6 bases from V and 6 from J; bases not matched to a gene: 11. The CDR3 is made up of 15 amino acids. The germline V gene encodes CDR1 MNHEY and CDR2 SVGAGI.

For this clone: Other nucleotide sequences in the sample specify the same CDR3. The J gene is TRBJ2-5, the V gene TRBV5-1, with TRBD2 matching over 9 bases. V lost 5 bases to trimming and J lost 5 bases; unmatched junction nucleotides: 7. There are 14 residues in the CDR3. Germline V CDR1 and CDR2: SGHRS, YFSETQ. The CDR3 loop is CASRPGLAGETQYF. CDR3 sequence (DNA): TGCGCCAGCAGACCGGGACTAGCAGGGGAGACCCAGTACTTC.

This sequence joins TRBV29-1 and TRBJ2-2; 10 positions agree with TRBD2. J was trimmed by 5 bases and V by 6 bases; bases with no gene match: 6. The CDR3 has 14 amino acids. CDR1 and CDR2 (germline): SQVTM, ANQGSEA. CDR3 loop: CSVLAGVSTGELFF. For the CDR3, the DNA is TGCAGCGTCCTAGCGGGAGTATCTACCGGGGAGCTGTTTTTT.

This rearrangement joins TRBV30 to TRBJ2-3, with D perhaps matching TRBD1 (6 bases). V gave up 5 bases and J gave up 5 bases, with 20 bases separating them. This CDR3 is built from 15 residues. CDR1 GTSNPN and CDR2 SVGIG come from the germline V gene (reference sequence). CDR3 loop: CAWARAGAAGDTQYF. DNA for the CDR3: TGTGCCTGGGCCAGGGCAGGGGCCGCAGGAGATACGCAGTATTTT.

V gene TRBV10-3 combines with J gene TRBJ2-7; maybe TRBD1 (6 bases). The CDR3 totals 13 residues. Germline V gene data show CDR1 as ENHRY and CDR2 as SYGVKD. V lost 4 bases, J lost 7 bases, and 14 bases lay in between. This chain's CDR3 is CAISAVGAGEQYV. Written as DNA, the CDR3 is TGTGCCATCAGTGCTGTGGGGGCGGGTGAGCAGTACGTC.

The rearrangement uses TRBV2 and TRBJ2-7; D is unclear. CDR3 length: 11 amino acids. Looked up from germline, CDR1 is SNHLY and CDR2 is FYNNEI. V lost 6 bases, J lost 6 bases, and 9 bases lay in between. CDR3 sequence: CASRENGEQYV. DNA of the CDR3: TGTGCCAGCAGGGAGAATGGCGAGCAGTACGTC.

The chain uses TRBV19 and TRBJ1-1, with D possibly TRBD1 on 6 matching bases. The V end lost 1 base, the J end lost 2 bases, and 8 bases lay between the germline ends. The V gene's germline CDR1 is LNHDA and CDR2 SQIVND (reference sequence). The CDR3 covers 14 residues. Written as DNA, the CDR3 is TGTGCCAGTAGTATAGGGGGGACAAACACTGAAGCTTTCTTT. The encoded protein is CASSIGGTNTEAFF.

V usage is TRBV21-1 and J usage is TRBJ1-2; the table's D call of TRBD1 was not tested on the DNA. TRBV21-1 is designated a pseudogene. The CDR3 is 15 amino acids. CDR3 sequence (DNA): TGTGCCAGCAGCGTACAGCCGCGTAAATCCCGCGGCTACACCTTC. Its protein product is CASSVQPRKSRGYTF.